A single T cell receptor (beta chain) is shown here with its context. Its antigen remains undetermined. Base quality data are lacking; no much larger clone is found one base away. Participants were included only if at least one PBMC sample before ART initiation and at least two post-ART samples were available. Treatment was received in the United States of America by all participants with HIV. Cryopreserved samples of about 0.95-11 million PBMC were thawed and washed before DNA extraction. At the time of the earliest PBMC sample, participants with HIV were aged between roughly 23 and 60 years. Per participant, PBMC samples came from 1-4 timepoints prior to ART initiation and 2-8 timepoints following ART initiation, for a median of 7 samples. For every participant, serial HIV viral load, CD4+ T-cell count, ART history and demographic data were obtained. Genomic DNA was extracted from unsorted PBMC with a Qiagen kit on a QIAcube, processed in batches of 12 samples.

A distance of 4 bases separates the germline ends of V and J, which lose 4 bases and 4 bases respectively. As encoded in the germline V gene, CDR1 is MGHRA while CDR2 is YSYEKL. CDR3 length: 12 amino acids, cysteine to phenylalanine. Only the CDR3 DNA is retained, 36 bases long and in frame from the first base. The sample belongs to a study of long-term antiretroviral therapy in people with HIV (dated by TCRdb to between 2020 and 2023). Study-level background: The earliest samples were collected roughly a decade before the 2015 WHO recommendation for immediate ART, at a time when ART was usually postponed until CD4 counts fell. No cross-contamination during QIAcube processing was seen in test extractions of a monoclonal T-cell line run alongside a few dozen polyclonal samples. This retrospective serial study examined whether starting ART and sustained HIV suppression were associated with changes in the composition and diversity of the TRB repertoire in peripheral blood. Among the approximately 27 participants with HIV, around 10 were female. From fewer than 35 adults with confirmed HIV infection, the cohort provided approximately 210 cryopreserved PBMC samples, gathered serially across a mean of approximately six years (range 1-12). General conclusions and limits of the study: The samples span the years 2004 to 2017, and the ART regimens used may be less effective than current regimens. Because cell numbers in pre-ART samples were limited, unsorted PBMC were profiled instead of sorted CD4+ and CD8+ T cells. CDR3 length ranges in HIV repertoires were narrower than in controls, and network structure suggested an antigen-experienced repertoire with only a slight naive shift after ART. Owing to limited PBMC availability, only the TCR beta chain was sequenced, without alpha chain pairing. Starting ART was linked to a significant rise in TRB diversity, yet even after long-term ART the diversity remained significantly lower than in transplant donor controls. Inferences about post-ART repertoire changes are limited because no data were available on ART adherence, viral resistance or therapy changes. Expanded TRB clones identified before ART initiation dominated the repertoire across all time points, though the dominance fluctuated and decreased in many PLHIV after ART.

Sequencing of the TRB variable region was done with the immunoSEQ hsTCRB v3.0 assay at survey level resolution. TRB sequencing targeted a depth of about 35,000-50,000 T-cell genomes per sample. Pooled TRB libraries were sequenced on an Illumina MiSeq with a v3 150-cycle kit. The paper's data handling went like this. Analysis of repertoires was carried out in R inside a reproducible Nextflow workflow spanning QC, data transformation and analysis. Custom analyses were implemented in LymphoSeq2, an R package for AIRR-Seq data exploration. After excluding several samples that yielded fewer than 5000 total TRB sequences, 188 HIV repertoires remained for analysis. Of the approximately 190 retained HIV repertoires, almost 60 were collected before and roughly 130 after ART initiation. Repertoires were downsampled to 5000 TRB nucleotide sequences, and summary statistics were averaged over 100 downsampling iterations. TRB sequences were retained for analysis only if CDR3 regions of at least seven amino acids were present. Diversity was assessed using a clonality score derived from Shannon entropy and using the Gini coefficient. In the repertoire networks, any two of the top 5000 CDR3 amino acid sequences were connected whenever the two sequences differed by an edit distance of one. Antigen specificity groups and MHC restriction were predicted for TRB CDR3 amino acid sequences with GLIPH2. To flag known CMV, EBV, HIV or tissue antigen associations, CDR3 amino acid sequences were matched against VDJdb and McPAS-TCR. Pre-ART, post-ART and control groups were compared with Wilcoxon signed-rank tests and Holm-Bonferroni correction. TCRdb provides this immuneACCESS table in a form limited to in-frame rearrangements. Some clones are lacking; in checked studies, under half of them reflect an unresolved V gene, and why the rest are absent is not known. That table is the source of V, J and clone size, and D and trimming were worked out from the DNA. Recorded for this sample are tens of thousands of clones; 80% to 85% of them occurred a single time. Jointly, the top ten make up 23% of the sample.

The sequence joins TRBV4-1 to TRBJ1-4; confidence is insufficient to name the D gene. Sequences were derived from unsorted PBMCs, sampled 0.4 years after starting antiretroviral therapy. This clonotype was obtained from a man aged 45-65 years with HIV. The base sequence is TGCGCCAGCAGCCCGGATAATGAAAAACTGTTTTTT. Its protein is CASSPDNEKLFF.